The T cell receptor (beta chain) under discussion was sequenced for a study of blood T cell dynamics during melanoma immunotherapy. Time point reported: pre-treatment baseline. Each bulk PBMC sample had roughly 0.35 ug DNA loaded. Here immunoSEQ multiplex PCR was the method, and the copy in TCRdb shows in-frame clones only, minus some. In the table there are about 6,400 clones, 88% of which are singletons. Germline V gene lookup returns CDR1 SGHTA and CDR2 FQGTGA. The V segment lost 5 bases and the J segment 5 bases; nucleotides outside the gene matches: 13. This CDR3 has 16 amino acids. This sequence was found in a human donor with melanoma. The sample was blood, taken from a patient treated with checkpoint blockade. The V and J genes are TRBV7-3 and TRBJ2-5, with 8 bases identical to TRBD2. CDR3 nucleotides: TGTGCCAGCAGCCGTTCCGTAGGGGGACTAGGGGAGACCCAGTACTTC. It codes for CASSRSVGGLGETQYF.